This TCR beta chain was recovered during a study of cytomegalovirus exposure and HLA in healthy donors. Study conclusions and caveats: Most subjects had HLA-A and HLA-B alleles reportedly predicted accurately by TCR beta sequences. In a later analysis, an Asian-associated ancestry cluster reportedly showed fewer N-insertions than the roughly 730-donor mean.

PCR was performed using 60 Vbeta and 13 Jbeta primers. Measured with immunoSEQ multiplex PCR; TCRdb has only the in-frame clones, and not every one. The data contain about 200,000 clones, approximately 78% of them singletons. The CDR3 runs to 17 residues. The germline V gene encodes CDR1 LNHDA and CDR2 SQIVND (reference sequence). V was trimmed by 11 bases and J by 0 bases, leaving 23 bases between them. Remarks on this clone: Its antigen is unidentified.

Sequencing was carried out using PBMCs. The receptor comes from a male donor in good health and CMV-seronegative. This chain connects TRBV19 to TRBJ1-3; D not certain. The CDR3: CASSGRNSPYSGNTIYF. Here the CDR3 DNA reads TGTGCCTCATCCGGCAGGAATAGTCCTTACTCTGGAAACACCATATATTTT.